The clone carrying this TCR beta chain showed up many times. What it binds is unknown. A single record per CDR3 protein comes from TCRdb applying MiXCR to the 5' RACE reads. The sample lists about 220,000 distinct CDR3 sequences, just under 7.5% occurring once. This specimen comes from a study of CD8 T cells in ankylosing spondylitis. Findings and limits, study-wide: The study identified a TCR beta motif of seven or eight highly homologous variants that appeared characteristic of ankylosing spondylitis blood.

Germline V gene sequence: CDR1 SEHNR, CDR2 FQNEAQ (reference sequence). After removal of 3 bases from V and 6 bases from J, the junction contained 12 bases not matched to a gene. The length of the CDR3 is 16 residues. The sequence was obtained from a male donor with ankylosing spondylitis. The chain couples TRBV7-9 to TRBJ2-3; 7 bases align to TRBD2. Sequencing was done on a sample of blood, either unsorted or a sorted T cell fraction (not recorded which). CDR3 residues: CASSFRDYPRSDTQYF. The DNA of the CDR3 is TGTGCCAGCAGCTTTCGGGACTACCCTCGCTCGGATACGCAGTATTTT.